The entry below describes one TCR beta chain. The sample is drawn from a study of T cells expressing NK-cell markers. TCRdb derives one entry per CDR3 protein from the 5' RACE reads, leaving out DNA. The specimen's table records over 350,000 distinct CDR3 sequences. This CDR3 has 12 residues. CDR1 and CDR2 (germline): MDHEN, SYDVKM. Sequencing was performed on blood T cells: a sorted CD56 or NKG2C T cell subset, CD4+ or CD8+ T cells, or bulk PBMC T cells (not recorded which). The sequence came from a woman aged 45-59 years in good health. The V and J genes are TRBV28 and TRBJ2-1; TCRdb proposes TRBD2, but this gene call is untestable without DNA. The CDR3 sequence: CASRPLAHEQFF.